This T cell receptor beta chain was sequenced for a study of T-cell memory formation after mild COVID-19. Study-wide results and caveats: Cross-reactive memory apparently joined, as some responding clones appeared in pre-infection memory. Shrinking CD4+ clones were chiefly CM and EM; CD8+ ones were chiefly EMRA. Clones from the second wave (peaking day 37) had unconfirmed SARS-CoV-2 specificity.

5'RACE with constant-segment primers built TCRalpha and TCRbeta cDNA libraries with UMIs. TCRdb analysed the 5' RACE reads with MiXCR anew, one entry per CDR3 protein. The table has 350,000 to 450,000 distinct CDR3 sequences, around 24% seen once; the top ten hold 7.5% to 10%. Concerning this clonotype: Its antigen is still unknown.

V was pared by 6 bases and J by 5 bases, with 8 bases of the junction left unmatched. This CDR3 comprises 14 residues. The V gene's germline CDR1 is SGHRS and CDR2 YFSETQ. This receptor was identified in an adult woman who had mild COVID-19 (a few samples of this study predate the infection). Cell type and time point are not known. The V gene is TRBV5-1, the J gene TRBJ2-3, with 8 bases matching TRBD2. The sequencing input was PBMCs or a T cell subset sorted from them (not recorded which). The CDR3 is CASTPGGAGDTQYF. CDR3 in DNA: TGCGCCAGCACCCCCGGGGGGGCGGGAGATACGCAGTATTTT.